The entry below gives a single TCR beta chain sequence along with its context. This record belongs to a study of Ad26.COV2.S vaccination and SARS-CoV-2 variants. Germline V gene sequence: CDR1 SEHNR, CDR2 FQNEAQ (reference sequence). CDR3 length equals 12 residues. With 8 bases removed from V and 3 bases from J, the gap between germline ends came to 8 bases. Stated treatment: some 20 received Ad26.COV2.S at low or high dose, single or two shots; roughly five received placebo; per-sample allocation not given. Day 63 after the first injection of vaccine or placebo was the sampling time. Aged 18-55 years, donor was enrolled in Boston in 2020. TCRdb's copy holds only in-frame clones and misses some; the assay was immunoSEQ multiplex PCR. The data show around 300,000 clones, roughly 90% seen once.

This clonotype was obtained from a person between 18 and 60 years old who received the Ad26.COV2.S COVID-19 vaccine or a placebo. This sample comprised peripheral blood, obtained in a trial of Ad26.COV2.S vaccine versus placebo. V gene TRBV7-9 combines with J gene TRBJ1-5; a weak D match, TRBD1 (6 bases). The CDR3 sequence is CASGQLNQPQHF. The CDR3 DNA follows: TGTGCCAGCGGACAGCTCAATCAGCCCCAGCATTTT.